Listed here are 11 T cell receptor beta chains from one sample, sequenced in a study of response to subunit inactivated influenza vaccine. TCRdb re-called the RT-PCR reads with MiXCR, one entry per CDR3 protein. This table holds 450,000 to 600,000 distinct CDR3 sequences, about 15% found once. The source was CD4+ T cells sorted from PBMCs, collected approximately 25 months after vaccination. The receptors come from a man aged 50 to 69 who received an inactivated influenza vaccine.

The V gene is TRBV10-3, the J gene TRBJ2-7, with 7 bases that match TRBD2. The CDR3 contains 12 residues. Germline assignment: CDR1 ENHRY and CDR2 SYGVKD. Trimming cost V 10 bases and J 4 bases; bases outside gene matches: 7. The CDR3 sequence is CATTWGGYEQYF. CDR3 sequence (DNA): TGTGCCACCACCTGGGGGGGATACGAGCAGTACTTC.

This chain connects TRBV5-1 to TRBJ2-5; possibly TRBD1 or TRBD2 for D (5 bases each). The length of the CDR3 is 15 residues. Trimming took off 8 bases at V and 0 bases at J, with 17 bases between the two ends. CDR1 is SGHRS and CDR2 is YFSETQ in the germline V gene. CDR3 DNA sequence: TGCGCCAGTCGACCGGGACCCCAGTACCAAGAGACCCAGTACTTC. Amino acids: CASRPGPQYQETQYF.

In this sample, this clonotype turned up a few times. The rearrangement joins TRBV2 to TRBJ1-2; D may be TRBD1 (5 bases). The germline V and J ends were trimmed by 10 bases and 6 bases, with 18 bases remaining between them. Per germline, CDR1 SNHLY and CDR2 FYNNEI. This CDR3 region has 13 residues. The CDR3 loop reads CATAGTIFDGYTF. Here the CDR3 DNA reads TGTGCCACCGCAGGGACCATTTTCGATGGCTACACCTTC. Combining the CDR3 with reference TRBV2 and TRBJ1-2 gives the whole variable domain EPEVTQTPSHQVTQMGQEVILRCVPISNHLYFYWYRQILGQKVEFLVSFYNNEISEKSEIFDDQFSVERPDGSNFTLKIRSTKLEDSAMYFCATAGTIFDGYTFGSGTRLTVV.

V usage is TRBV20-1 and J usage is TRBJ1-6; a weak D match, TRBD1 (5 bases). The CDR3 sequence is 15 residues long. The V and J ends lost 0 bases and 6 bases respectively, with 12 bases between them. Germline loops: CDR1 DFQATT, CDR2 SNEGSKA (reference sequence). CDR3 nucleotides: TGCAGTGCTAGAGATGAAGGGACTACTAATTCACCCCTCCACTTT. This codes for CSARDEGTTNSPLHF.

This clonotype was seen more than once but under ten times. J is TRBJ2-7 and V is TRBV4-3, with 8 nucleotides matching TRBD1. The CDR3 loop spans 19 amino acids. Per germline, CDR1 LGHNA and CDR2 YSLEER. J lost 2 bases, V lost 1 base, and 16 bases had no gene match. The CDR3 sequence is CASSQAPLIGQGGTYEQYF. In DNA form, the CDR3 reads TGCGCCAGCAGCCAAGCCCCTCTAATTGGACAGGGAGGCACCTACGAGCAGTACTTC.

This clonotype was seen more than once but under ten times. This chain's CDR3 is CASSFQRGSTTDTQYF. The CDR3 coding sequence is TGTGCCAGCAGTTTCCAGCGGGGGAGCACCACAGATACGCAGTATTTT. This sequence joins TRBV6-2 or TRBV6-3 and TRBJ2-3; TRBD2 aligns across 8 bases. CDR3 length equals 16 residues. Germline V gives CDR1 MNHEY, CDR2 SVGEGT. The V segment lost 4 bases and the J segment 2 bases; nucleotides outside the gene matches: 8.

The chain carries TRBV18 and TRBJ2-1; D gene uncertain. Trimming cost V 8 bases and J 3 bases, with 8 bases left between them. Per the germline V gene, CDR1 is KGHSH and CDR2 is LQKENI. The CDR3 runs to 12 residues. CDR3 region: CASQAGYNEQFF. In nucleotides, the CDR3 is TGTGCCAGCCAGGCCGGCTACAATGAGCAGTTCTTC.

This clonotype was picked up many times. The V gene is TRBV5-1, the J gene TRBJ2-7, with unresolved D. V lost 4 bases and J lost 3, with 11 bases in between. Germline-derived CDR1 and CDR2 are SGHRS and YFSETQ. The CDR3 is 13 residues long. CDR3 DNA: TGCGCCAGCAGCCCTATGTCGGGCTACGAGCAGTACTTC. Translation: CASSPMSGYEQYF.

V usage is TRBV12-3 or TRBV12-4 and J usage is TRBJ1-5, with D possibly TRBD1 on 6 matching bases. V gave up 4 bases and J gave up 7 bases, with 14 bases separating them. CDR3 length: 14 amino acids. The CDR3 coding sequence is TGTGCCAGCAGTTCGACAGGAATACTCCAGCCCCAGCATTTT. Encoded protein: CASSSTGILQPQHF.

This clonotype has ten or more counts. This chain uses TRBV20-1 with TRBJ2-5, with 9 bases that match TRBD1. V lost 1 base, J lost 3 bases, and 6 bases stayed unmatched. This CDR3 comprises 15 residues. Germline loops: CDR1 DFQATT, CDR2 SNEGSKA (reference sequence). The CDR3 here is CSARVFRDREETQYF. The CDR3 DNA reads TGCAGTGCTAGAGTATTCCGGGACAGGGAAGAGACCCAGTACTTC.

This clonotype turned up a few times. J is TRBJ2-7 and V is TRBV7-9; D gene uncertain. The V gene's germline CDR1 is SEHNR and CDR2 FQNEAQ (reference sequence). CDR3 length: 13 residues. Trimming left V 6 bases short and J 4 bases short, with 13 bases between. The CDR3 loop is CASRPQYTYEQYF. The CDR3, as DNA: TGTGCCAGCAGGCCGCAGTATACTTACGAGCAGTACTTC. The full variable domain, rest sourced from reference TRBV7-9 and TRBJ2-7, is DTGVSQNPRHKITKRGQNVTFRCDPISEHNRLYWYRQTLGQGPEFLTYFQNEAQLEKSRLLSDRFSAERPKGSFSTLEIQRTEQGDSAMYLCASRPQYTYEQYFGPGTRLTVT.